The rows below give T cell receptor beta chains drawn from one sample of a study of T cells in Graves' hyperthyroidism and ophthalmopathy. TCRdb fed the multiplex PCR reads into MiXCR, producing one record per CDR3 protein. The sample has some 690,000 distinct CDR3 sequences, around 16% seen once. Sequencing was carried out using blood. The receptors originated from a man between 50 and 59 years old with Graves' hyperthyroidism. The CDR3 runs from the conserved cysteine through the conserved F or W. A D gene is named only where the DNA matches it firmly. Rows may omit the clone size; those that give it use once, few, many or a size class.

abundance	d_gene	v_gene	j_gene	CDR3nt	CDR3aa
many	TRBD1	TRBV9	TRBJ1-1	TGTGCCAGCAGCGCGACAGGGGCAAACACTGAAGCTTTCTTT	CASSATGANTEAFF
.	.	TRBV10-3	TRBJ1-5	TGTGCCATCAGTGGACAGGACCCTGAGCCCCAGCATTTT	CAISGQDPEPQHF
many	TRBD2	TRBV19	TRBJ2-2	TGTGCCAGTAGTATACTCGGACTAGCGGGAGGTCACGGGGAGCTGTTTTTT	CASSILGLAGGHGELFF
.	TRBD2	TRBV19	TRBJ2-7	TGTGCCAGTACGGGTGTTTTTGCGGGAGGGCCGTCCTACGAGCAGTACTTC	CASTGVFAGGPSYEQYF
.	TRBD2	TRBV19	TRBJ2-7	TGTGCCAGTAGTACTCTAGTTGGCGGGAGCTACGAGCAGTACTTC	CASSTLVGGSYEQYF
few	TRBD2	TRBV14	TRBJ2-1	TGTGCCAGCAGCCCCCGACTAGCGGGAGGGCCTATGAGCTCCTACAATGAGCAGTTCTTC	CASSPRLAGGPMSSYNEQFF
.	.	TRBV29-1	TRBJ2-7	TGCAGCGTTGCCGTGAGGGGCGAGCAGTACTTC	CSVAVRGEQYF
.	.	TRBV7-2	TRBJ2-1	TGTGCCAGCAGAGAGAATCTGGGTCGCTACAATGAGCAGTTCTTC	CASRENLGRYNEQFF
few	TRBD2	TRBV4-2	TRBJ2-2	TGTGCCAGCAGCCAAGTTGATCTAGCGGGAGAAGATACCGGGGAGCTGTTTTTT	CASSQVDLAGEDTGELFF
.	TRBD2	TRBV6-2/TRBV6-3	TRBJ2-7	TGTGCCAGCAGTTACTCTTCTGAGAGGAGCGGGAGGACTACCCACGAGCAGTACTTC	CASSYSSERSGRTTHEQYF
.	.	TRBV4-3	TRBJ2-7	TGCGCCAGCAGCCAAAGGAGGGACAGCTCCTACGAGCAGTACTTC	CASSQRRDSSYEQYF
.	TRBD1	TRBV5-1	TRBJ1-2	TGCGCCAGCAGCTTGGGAGGACAGGGGGCGCTTGGCTACACCTTC	CASSLGGQGALGYTF
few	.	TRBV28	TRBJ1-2	TGTGCCAGCAGTTTGACAGACCCGCTCAACTATGGCTACACCTTC	CASSLTDPLNYGYTF
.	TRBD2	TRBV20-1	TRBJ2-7	TGCAGTGCTAGAGATCGACTAGCGGGAGAAACCTCCTACGAGCAGTACTTC	CSARDRLAGETSYEQYF
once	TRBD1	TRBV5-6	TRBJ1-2	TGTGCCAGCAGCCACGGACAGGAGCCTAACTATGGCTACACCTTC	CASSHGQEPNYGYTF
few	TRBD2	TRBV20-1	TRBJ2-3	TGCAGTGCTAGACTCCGACTAGCGGGAGGGCCAACAGATACGCAGTATTTT	CSARLRLAGGPTDTQYF
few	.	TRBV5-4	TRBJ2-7	TGTGCCAGCAGCTTGGGTGCAGAGGGAAATTGGGAGCAGTACTTC	CASSLGAEGNWEQYF
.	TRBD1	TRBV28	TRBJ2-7	TGTGCCAGCAGTTCCCCGGAGGACAGGGGAATCGAGCAGTACTTC	CASSSPEDRGIEQYF
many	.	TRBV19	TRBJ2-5	TGTGCCAGTAGTACGTCTTCGGGGAACCAAGAGACCCAGTACTTC	CASSTSSGNQETQYF
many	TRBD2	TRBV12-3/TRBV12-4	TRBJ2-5	TGTGCCACCAGCGGGAGTGGGGAGACCCAGTACTTC	CATSGSGETQYF